The 29 T cell receptor beta chains presented below share a single source sample, sequenced in a study of shared clonotypes between healthy human individuals. This table comes from immunoSEQ multiplex PCR, and its TCRdb copy is limited to in-frame clones, with some not included. The sample lists approximately 2,000,000 clones; roughly 90% were seen once. Sequencing used naive CD4+ T cells from PBMCs. Subset reported: CD45RA+ positively selected. The receptors come from a man aged 18 to 35 in good health. Some clones in this sample may be carry-over from other donors' samples.

The CDR3 is CASSPREGANYGYTF. Written as DNA, the CDR3 is TGTGCCAGCTCACCACGTGAGGGAGCTAACTATGGCTACACCTTC. The rearrangement joins TRBV18 to TRBJ1-2; D not resolved. V was pared by 1 base and J by 0 bases, with 9 bases between. Germline lookup yields CDR1 KGHSH and CDR2 LQKENI. There are 15 residues in the CDR3.

The genes are TRBV2 and TRBJ1-1; the D is unclear. Per germline, CDR1 SNHLY and CDR2 FYNNEI. This CDR3 is 12 amino acids long. The V gene lost 1 base and the J gene lost 11 bases, with 11 bases spanning the gap. In DNA form, the CDR3 reads TGTGCCAGCAGTGAAGGTCGGTCAAAGGCTTTCTTT. Amino acids: CASSEGRSKAFF.

The table lists this clone with a count of one. The chain joins TRBV6-1 to TRBJ1-4; 7 bases are shared with TRBD1. Trimming cost V 6 bases and J 3 bases; bases outside gene matches: 7. The germline gives CDR1 MNHNS, CDR2 SASEGT. This CDR3 has 15 amino acids. This chain's CDR3 is CASRKGAQANEKLFF. CDR3 DNA: TGTGCCAGCAGGAAGGGGGCGCAGGCTAATGAAAAACTGTTTTTT.

In nucleotides, the CDR3 is TGTGCCAGCATCGGGTTTGGCCAGAAAGGAAAGTTCTTC. This codes for CASIGFGQKGKFF. This chain uses TRBV11-2 with TRBJ2-1; D call uncertain. The germline gives CDR1 SGHAT, CDR2 FQNNGV. V lost 7 bases to trimming and J lost 14 bases, with 21 bases between them. This CDR3 has 13 residues.

This sequence joins TRBV18 and TRBJ1-4, with D perhaps TRBD1 (5 bases). V was pared by 1 base and J by 4 bases, with 10 bases between. Germline CDR1 reads KGHSH; CDR2 reads LQKENI. The CDR3 covers 15 residues. CDR3 nucleotides: TGTGCCAGCTCACCACAGGGACCCGGTAATGAAAAACTGTTTTTT. Amino acid sequence: CASSPQGPGNEKLFF. Based on the CDR3 plus reference TRBV18 and TRBJ1-4, the full variable domain is NAGVMQNPRHLVRRRGQEARLRCSPMKGHSHVYWYRQLPEEGLKFMVYLQKENIIDESGMPKERFSAEFPKEGPSILRIQQVVRGDSAAYFCASSPQGPGNEKLFFGSGTQLSVL.

The chain joins TRBV6-6 to TRBJ2-3, with TRBD2 matching over 13 bases. The CDR3 has 15 amino acids. CDR1 is MNHNY and CDR2 is SVGAGI in the germline V gene (reference sequence). V was clipped by 6 bases and J by 3 bases; unmatched bases: 3. The CDR3 DNA is TGTGCCAGCAGATGGACTAGCGGGAGTACAGATACGCAGTATTTT. This translates into CASRWTSGSTDTQYF.

The chain links TRBV6-5 to TRBJ1-5; 8 positions agree with TRBD1. Germline-derived CDR1 and CDR2 are MNHEY and SVGAGI. V lost 7 bases, J lost 2 bases, and 1 base stayed unmatched. The CDR3 is 13 residues long. The CDR3 nucleotides read TGTGCCAGCAAACAGGGGGGCAATCAGCCCCAGCATTTT. Its translation: CASKQGGNQPQHF.

The chain joins TRBV6-6 to TRBJ2-7; 7 bases line up with TRBD1. J gave up 6 bases and V 7 bases, and 12 bases lay outside the gene matches. The germline gives CDR1 MNHNY, CDR2 SVGAGI (reference sequence). The CDR3 covers 14 residues. The CDR3 nucleotides are TGTGCCAGCATTGAACAGGGGCAGGGCTTCGAGCAGTACTTC. This codes for CASIEQGQGFEQYF.

V gene TRBV5-4 combines with J gene TRBJ2-3, with 9 bases aligning to TRBD2. Germline V CDR1 and CDR2: SGHNT, YYREEE (reference sequence). The CDR3 length is 16 residues. With V trimmed by 5 bases and J by 2 bases, 9 bases remained unmatched. The CDR3 DNA sequence: TGTGCCAGCAGACTGACTAGCGGAACCCCCACAGATACGCAGTATTTT. Translating it yields CASRLTSGTPTDTQYF.

The V call is TRBV6-6, the J call TRBJ2-1; 12 nucleotides line up with TRBD2. This CDR3 comprises 13 residues. The ends lost 0 bases at V and 15 bases at J; junction bases unmatched: 3. CDR1 and CDR2 (germline): MNHNY, SVGAGI (reference sequence). As DNA, the CDR3 is TGTGCCAGCAGTTACTCTGGGGGACTAGCGGGGTTCTTC. This sequence encodes CASSYSGGLAGFF.

The CDR3 nucleotides read TGTGCCAGCAGCTTGGGCGGGAGGGCGACCGGGGAGCTGTTTTTT. Protein: CASSLGGRATGELFF. The gene calls are TRBV5-4 and TRBJ2-2, with 9 bases lining up with TRBD2. CDR1 and CDR2 from the germline V gene are SGHNT and YYREEE (reference sequence). V trimming: 0 bases; J trimming: 5 bases; junction bases outside the gene matches: 2. The CDR3 has 15 amino acids. The complete variable domain, with remaining parts taken from reference TRBV5-4 and TRBJ2-2, reads ETGVTQSPTHLIKTRGQQVTLRCSSQSGHNTVSWYQQALGQGPQFIFQYYREEENGRGNFPPRFSGLQFPNYSSELNVNALELDDSALYLCASSLGGRATGELFFGEGSRLTVL.

A single count supports this clone. Other DNA sequences within the sample encode an identical CDR3. This chain uses TRBV5-1 with TRBJ2-7; D perhaps matches TRBD1 (6 bases). The V gene's germline CDR1 is SGHRS and CDR2 YFSETQ. The CDR3 consists of 14 residues. V gave up 0 bases and J gave up 2 bases, with 9 bases separating them. The CDR3 DNA reads TGCGCCAGCAGCTTGGTTGCAGGGGCCTACGAGCAGTACTTC. It yields the protein CASSLVAGAYEQYF.

The genes are TRBV27 and TRBJ2-3; D remains ambiguous. Germline V CDR1 and CDR2: MNHEY, SMNVEV (reference sequence). This CDR3 has 16 amino acids. Trimming removed 5 bases at V and 0 bases at J, with 15 bases between. The CDR3 DNA is TGTGCCAGCAGTCCCCGCCCGAGCCGTAGCACAGATACGCAGTATTTT. Translating it yields CASSPRPSRSTDTQYF.

This clone was observed once. V is TRBV2 and J is TRBJ2-1; 11 nucleotides agree with TRBD2. The CDR3 totals 14 residues. V was clipped by 10 bases and J by 4 bases; unmatched bases: 6. CDR1 SNHLY and CDR2 FYNNEI come from the germline V gene. The CDR3 is CATLLAGVYNEQFF. Here the CDR3 DNA reads TGTGCCACCTTACTAGCGGGAGTGTACAATGAGCAGTTCTTC.

The rearrangement links TRBV2 to TRBJ1-5; D not certain. Deletions cut 7 bases from V and 0 bases from J, with 16 bases between. CDR1 and CDR2 (germline): SNHLY, FYNNEI. CDR3 size: 16 residues. Here the CDR3 DNA reads TGTGCCAGCATAGGTGGCAGCGGCCATAGCAATCAGCCCCAGCATTTT. It translates to CASIGGSGHSNQPQHF.

The V gene is TRBV4-3, the J gene TRBJ2-3, with TRBD2 identical over 9 bases. This CDR3 contains 15 residues. Germline CDR1 and CDR2: LGHNA and YSLEER. Trimming removed 1 base from V and 4 bases from J; junction bases left unmatched: 3. CDR3 bases: TGCGCCAGCAGCCAAGTAGCGGGAGCGGCAGATACGCAGTATTTT. Translated, it gives CASSQVAGAADTQYF.

Comment on this clone: Other DNA sequences from this sample encode an identical CDR3 as well. The chain is built from TRBV4-1 and TRBJ2-7, with 8 bases lining up with TRBD1. Trimming at V came to 3 bases and at J to 2 bases, leaving 3 bases not matched to a gene. The CDR3 length is 14 residues. Germline-derived CDR1 and CDR2 are MGHRA and YSYEKL. In DNA, the CDR3 is TGCGCCAGCAGCCAGCGACAGGGGACCTACGAGCAGTACTTC. It yields the protein CASSQRQGTYEQYF.

J is TRBJ2-1 and V is TRBV18, with 12 bases lining up with TRBD2. CDR3 length: 17 amino acids. Germline V gene sequence: CDR1 KGHSH, CDR2 LQKENI. Trimming took 2 bases from V and 7 from J; bases not matched to a gene: 9. The CDR3 is CASSPNRLAGVSNEQFF. The DNA of the CDR3 is TGTGCCAGCTCACCAAATAGACTAGCGGGAGTATCAAATGAGCAGTTCTTC.

The genes are TRBV2 and TRBJ2-7, with TRBD1 identical over 7 bases. This CDR3 contains 14 residues. Losses at the gene ends were 4 bases for V and 2 bases for J; bases not matched to a gene: 5. Germline CDR1 SNHLY, CDR2 FYNNEI. The CDR3 loop is CASSGNRGTYEQYF. As DNA, the CDR3 is TGTGCCAGCAGTGGGAACAGGGGTACCTACGAGCAGTACTTC.

As regards this clone: The sample carries other DNA sequences with the same CDR3. The V call is TRBV2, the J call TRBJ2-3, with D unclear. The CDR3 covers 12 residues. The germline V gene encodes CDR1 SNHLY and CDR2 FYNNEI. The V and J ends lost 2 bases and 0 bases respectively, with 0 bases between them. This CDR3 reads CASSESTDTQYF. The CDR3 nucleotides are TGTGCCAGCAGTGAAAGCACAGATACGCAGTATTTT.

The rearrangement joins TRBV5-8 to TRBJ1-5, with D uncertain. CDR1 and CDR2 (germline): SGHTS, YDEGEE. Trimming removed 3 bases at V and 10 bases at J, with 11 bases between. CDR3 length: 12 amino acids. The CDR3 nucleotides read TGTGCCAGCAGCTCGAACGGTGTCCCCCAGCATTTT. Protein product: CASSSNGVPQHF.

This sequence joins TRBV11-3 and TRBJ2-1, with TRBD2 identical over 7 bases. The CDR3 spans 14 residues. V trimming: 1 base; J trimming: 10 bases; junction bases outside the gene matches: 7. CDR1 SGHNT and CDR2 YENEEA come from the germline V gene. CDR3 region: CASSLGHTSDEQFF. The DNA for the CDR3 is TGTGCCAGCAGCTTAGGCCACACTAGCGACGAGCAGTTCTTC.

The rearrangement uses TRBV14 and TRBJ2-2; D unclear. The CDR3 is made up of 17 amino acids. Per germline, CDR1 SGHDN and CDR2 FVKESK. V was clipped by 7 bases and J by 2 bases, with 20 bases between them. CDR3 coding DNA: TGTGCCAGCAATTTCGGATCGGAACAGCTAAACACCGGGGAGCTGTTTTTT. Residues: CASNFGSEQLNTGELFF.

Turning to this clone: Other nucleotide sequences from this sample produce the same CDR3. The gene calls are TRBV4-2 and TRBJ2-1, with 7 bases identical to TRBD1. CDR1 and CDR2 (germline): LGHNA, YNFKEQ. V lost 2 bases and J lost 8; bases outside the gene matches: 3. This CDR3 is 13 amino acids long. CDR3: CASSQRQGDEQFF. The CDR3, as DNA: TGTGCCAGCAGCCAACGACAGGGCGATGAGCAGTTCTTC.

DNA of the CDR3: TGTGCCAGCAGCTTTGAAGATACGCAGTATTTT. Amino acid sequence: CASSFEDTQYF. The chain couples TRBV5-4 to TRBJ2-3; unclear D gene. The CDR3 length is 11 residues. Trimming shortened V by 2 bases and J by 5 bases, and 3 bases separated the two germline ends. Germline assignment: CDR1 SGHNT and CDR2 YYREEE (reference sequence).

The chain couples TRBV7-9 to TRBJ1-4; TRBD1 aligns across 7 bases. Trimming took 2 bases from V and 4 from J; bases not matched to a gene: 4. The CDR3 consists of 15 residues. Looked up from germline, CDR1 is SEHNR and CDR2 is FQNEAQ (reference sequence). Written as DNA, the CDR3 is TGTGCCAGCAGCTTATCACGACAGGGTAATGAAAAACTGTTTTTT. It codes for CASSLSRQGNEKLFF.

This chain joins TRBV10-1 and TRBJ1-1, with 8 bases lining up with TRBD1. The CDR3 contains 14 residues. V trimming: 2 bases; J trimming: 5 bases; junction bases outside the gene matches: 4. CDR1 and CDR2 (germline): WNHNN, SYGVQD (reference sequence). CDR3: CASSETGGRTEAFF. The CDR3 nucleotides are TGCGCCAGCAGTGAGACAGGGGGACGGACTGAAGCTTTCTTT.

This chain joins TRBV7-2 and TRBJ2-1; 8 nucleotides match TRBD2. With V trimmed by 9 bases and J by 0 bases, 10 bases remained unmatched. The CDR3 has 16 residues. The germline V gene encodes CDR1 SGHTA and CDR2 FQGNSA. In nucleotides, the CDR3 is TGTGCCAGTATCCGAACTAGCGGAAGCTCCTACAATGAGCAGTTCTTC. Protein product: CASIRTSGSSYNEQFF.

This chain joins TRBV10-1 and TRBJ2-7; D is perhaps TRBD2 (5 bases). Germline V gene lookup returns CDR1 WNHNN and CDR2 SYGVQD (reference sequence). V lost 3 bases and J 7 bases, leaving 16 bases between the germline ends. The CDR3 covers 14 residues. The CDR3 region has the DNA TGCGCCAGCAGTGACCCTCGGCCGTCGGGGGAGCAGTACTTC. It codes for CASSDPRPSGEQYF.